This T cell receptor (beta chain) stems from a study of blood T cells in healthy people across ages (dated by TCRdb to 2014 to 2015). Background for the entire study: In model experiments, roughly one uniquely barcoded TCR beta cDNA molecule per two T cells was captured by template switching. The study measured age-related changes in TCR beta repertoire diversity using deep sequencing normalized with unique cDNA molecular identifiers. The donors were divided into four age groups: young (average about 15 years), middle-aged (about 41), aged (roughly 60) and long-lived (roughly 82). To avoid experimental bias, donors of different ages were spread randomly across the sequencing lanes. Two additional independent replicas of 1 million unique cDNA reads from the same blood draw were analyzed for two donors (one aged 18 to 30 and one aged 80 or older).

Worth noting for this clonotype: There is no known antigen for this receptor. The junction shows a germline mismatch at one end, possibly a read error.

Study-wide conclusions, independent of this receptor: The percentage of naive T cells measured by flow cytometry correlated strongly with observed TCR beta diversity. As age increased, observed TCR beta diversity per million T cells dropped in a roughly linear way, and a significant reduction was already evident by age about 36. Because donor CMV infection status was unknown, age-related changes in expanded clonotypes were potentially confounded. Estimates of total diversity based on one million sequenced T cells were considered lower bounds and underestimates. Because profiling used bulk unsorted PBMCs, naive and antigen-experienced compartments could not be compared conclusively. Compared with the aged group, the long-lived group had more naive CD4+ T cells, fewer expanded clones and increased TCR diversity, a pattern suggesting age selection.

Donors were a few dozen systemically healthy Caucasian individuals from Russia aged roughly 6 to 95 years. Each donor gave about 9.2 milliliters of peripheral blood, drawn into EDTA-treated Vacutainer tubes. Ficoll-Paque density-gradient centrifugation was used to isolate PBMCs, with at least 7 million per sample. Total RNA, at least 6 micrograms per sample, was extracted from PBMCs with Trizol reagent. For every donor, an aliquot of PBMCs went through flow cytometry to measure the percentages of naive CD45RAhigh/CD27high T cells. Libraries were prepared through 5' RACE. Sequenced on an Illumina HiSeq 2500. A second roughly 7 to 12 cycle PCR used a sample-barcoded 5' primer and a J-beta primer mix. Each TCR beta cDNA molecule received a unique molecular identifier from a template-switch 5' adaptor carrying 12 random nucleotides. Each sample yielded at least 3 million CDR3-containing paired-end reads. All of the RNA was converted into first-strand cDNA using the Mint cDNA synthesis kit, with a TRBC-specific oligonucleotide serving as the primer. All cDNA was treated with uracil-DNA glycosylase and then went through a first 18-cycle PCR with the universal primers M1SS and BC2_uni_R. The published analysis was carried out like this. For normalization, 1 million high-quality reads, each with a distinct molecular identifier, were randomly selected from each sample. Instead of being binned into consensus sequences, reads that shared molecular identifiers were thrown out. MiTCR, run with a Q25 quality threshold and the strictest error-elimination algorithm, handled CDR3 identification, clonotype clustering and error correction. Lower-bound total TCR beta diversity was estimated with a nonparametric unseen species model using Euler transformation. TCRdb applied fastp at Q25 and MiXCR to the public reads, then kept only in-frame beta chains. For every CDR3 protein sequence, its rows merge into one entry that carries the most common genes and DNA. The V and J calls come from TCRdb's annotation, not from the publication. Within this sample are roughly 1.5 million distinct CDR3 sequences, with under 55% of them counted one time only. Around 4% of the sample rests with the top ten.

From the cysteine through the phenylalanine, the CDR3 covers 15 amino acids. Kept here is only the CDR3 DNA, which spans 45 bases and is read in frame from base 1. The germline V gene sets CDR1 to MDHEN and CDR2 to SYDVKM. The chain employs TRBV28 and TRBJ2-6; TRBD1 matches 7 bases in the middle. Sequenced: blood. The clonotype was recovered from a woman aged 18-35 years in good health. The nucleotide sequence reads TGTGCCGGCAGTTCCAGGGGGTCAGGGGCCAACGTCCTGACTTTC. Its protein reads: CAGSSRGSGANVLTF.